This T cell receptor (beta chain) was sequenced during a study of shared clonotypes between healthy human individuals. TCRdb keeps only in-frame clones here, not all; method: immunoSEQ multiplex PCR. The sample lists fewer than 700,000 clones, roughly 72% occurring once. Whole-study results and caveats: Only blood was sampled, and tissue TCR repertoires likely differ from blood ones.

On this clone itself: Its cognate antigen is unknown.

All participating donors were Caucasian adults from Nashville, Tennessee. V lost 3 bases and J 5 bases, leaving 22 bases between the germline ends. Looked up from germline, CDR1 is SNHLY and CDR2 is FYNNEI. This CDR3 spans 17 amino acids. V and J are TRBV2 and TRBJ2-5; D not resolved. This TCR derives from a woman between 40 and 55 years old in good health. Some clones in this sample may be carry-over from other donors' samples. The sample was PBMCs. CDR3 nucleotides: TGTGCCAGCAGTGATCCCATGGCGGCCCAAGGCCGGGAGACCCAGTACTTC. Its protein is CASSDPMAAQGRETQYF. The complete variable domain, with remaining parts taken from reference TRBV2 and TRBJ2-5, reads EPEVTQTPSHQVTQMGQEVILRCVPISNHLYFYWYRQILGQKVEFLVSFYNNEISEKSEIFDDQFSVERPDGSNFTLKIRSTKLEDSAMYFCASSDPMAAQGRETQYFGPGTRLLVL.